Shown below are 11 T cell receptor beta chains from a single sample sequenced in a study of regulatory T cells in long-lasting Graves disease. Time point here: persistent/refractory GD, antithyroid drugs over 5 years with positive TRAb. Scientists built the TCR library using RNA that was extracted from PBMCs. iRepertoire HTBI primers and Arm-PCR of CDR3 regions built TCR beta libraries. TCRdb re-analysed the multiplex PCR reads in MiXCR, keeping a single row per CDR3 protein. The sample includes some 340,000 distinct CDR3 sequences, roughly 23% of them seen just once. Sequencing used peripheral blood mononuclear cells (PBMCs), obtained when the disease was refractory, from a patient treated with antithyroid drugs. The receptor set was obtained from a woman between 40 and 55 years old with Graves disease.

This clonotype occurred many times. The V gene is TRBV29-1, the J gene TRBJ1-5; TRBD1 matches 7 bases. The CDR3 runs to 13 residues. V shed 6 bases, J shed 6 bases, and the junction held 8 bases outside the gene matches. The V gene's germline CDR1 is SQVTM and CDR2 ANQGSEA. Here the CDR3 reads CSVETGFGQPQHF. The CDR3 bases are TGCAGCGTAGAGACAGGGTTTGGTCAGCCCCAGCATTTT.

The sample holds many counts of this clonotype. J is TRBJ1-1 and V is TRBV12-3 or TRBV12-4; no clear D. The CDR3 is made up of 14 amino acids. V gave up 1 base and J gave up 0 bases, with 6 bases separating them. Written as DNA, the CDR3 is TGTGCCAGCAGTTTAGGGGATTTGAACACTGAAGCTTTCTTT. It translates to CASSLGDLNTEAFF.

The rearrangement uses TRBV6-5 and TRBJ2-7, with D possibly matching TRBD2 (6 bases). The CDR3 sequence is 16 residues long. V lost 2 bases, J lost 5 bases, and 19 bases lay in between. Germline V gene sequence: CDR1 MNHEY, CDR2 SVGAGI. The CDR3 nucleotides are TGTGCCAGCAGTTACCCGAGCTTATCGGGAGAAAACGAGCAGTACTTC. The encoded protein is CASSYPSLSGENEQYF.

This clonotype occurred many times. For the CDR3, the DNA is TGTGCCAGCACAATCGGGACTAGCTACGAGCAGTACTTC. It specifies CASTIGTSYEQYF. V is TRBV28 and J is TRBJ2-7; 8 nucleotides agree with TRBD2. The CDR3 is made up of 13 amino acids. With V trimmed by 7 bases and J by 3 bases, 5 bases remained unmatched. Germline V gene lookup returns CDR1 MDHEN and CDR2 SYDVKM.

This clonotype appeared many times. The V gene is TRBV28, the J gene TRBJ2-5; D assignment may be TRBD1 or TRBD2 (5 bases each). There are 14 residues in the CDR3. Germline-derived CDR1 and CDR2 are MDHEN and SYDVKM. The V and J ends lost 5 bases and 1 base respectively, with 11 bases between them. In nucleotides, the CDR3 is TGTGCCAGCAGTCCGGGACGCGCCCAAGAGACCCAGTACTTC. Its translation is CASSPGRAQETQYF.

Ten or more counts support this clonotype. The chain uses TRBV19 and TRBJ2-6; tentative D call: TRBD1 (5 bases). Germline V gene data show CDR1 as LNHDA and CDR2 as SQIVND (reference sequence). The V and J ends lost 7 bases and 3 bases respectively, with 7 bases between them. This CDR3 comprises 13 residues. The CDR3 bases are TGTGCCAGTATGACAGATGGGGCCAACGTCCTGACTTTC. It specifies CASMTDGANVLTF. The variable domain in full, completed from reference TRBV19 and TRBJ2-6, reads DGGITQSPKYLFRKEGQNVTLSCEQNLNHDAMYWYRQDPGQGLRLIYYSQIVNDFQKGDIAEGYSVSREKKESFPLTVTSAQKNPTAFYLCASMTDGANVLTFGAGSRLTVL.

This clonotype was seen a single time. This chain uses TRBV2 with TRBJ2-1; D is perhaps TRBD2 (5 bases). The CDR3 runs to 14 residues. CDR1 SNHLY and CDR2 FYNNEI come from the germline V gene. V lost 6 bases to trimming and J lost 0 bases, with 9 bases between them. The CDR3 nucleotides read TGTGCCAGCAGGGACTGGAACTCCTACAATGAGCAGTTCTTC. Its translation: CASRDWNSYNEQFF. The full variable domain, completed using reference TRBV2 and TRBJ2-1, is EPEVTQTPSHQVTQMGQEVILRCVPISNHLYFYWYRQILGQKVEFLVSFYNNEISEKSEIFDDQFSVERPDGSNFTLKIRSTKLEDSAMYFCASRDWNSYNEQFFGPGTRLTVL.

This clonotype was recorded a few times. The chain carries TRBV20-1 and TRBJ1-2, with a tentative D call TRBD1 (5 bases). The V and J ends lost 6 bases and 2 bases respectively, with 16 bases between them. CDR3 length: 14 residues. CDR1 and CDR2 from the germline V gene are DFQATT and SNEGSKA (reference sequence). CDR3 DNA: TGCAGTGCCTCGCCGGGACCGTCAAACTATGGCTACACCTTC. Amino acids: CSASPGPSNYGYTF.

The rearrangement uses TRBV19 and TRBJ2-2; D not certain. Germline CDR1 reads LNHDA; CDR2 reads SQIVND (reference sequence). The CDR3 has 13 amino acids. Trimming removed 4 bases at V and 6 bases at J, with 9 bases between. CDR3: CASSTQAPGELFF. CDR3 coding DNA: TGTGCCAGTAGTACACAAGCTCCCGGGGAGCTGTTTTTT.

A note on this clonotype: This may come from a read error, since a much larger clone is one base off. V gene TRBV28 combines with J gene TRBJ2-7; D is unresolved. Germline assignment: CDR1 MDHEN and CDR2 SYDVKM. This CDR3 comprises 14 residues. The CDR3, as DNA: TGTGCCAGCAGTTCCCCCAGCAGCTCCTACGAGCAGCACTTC. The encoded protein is CASSSPSSSYEQHF.

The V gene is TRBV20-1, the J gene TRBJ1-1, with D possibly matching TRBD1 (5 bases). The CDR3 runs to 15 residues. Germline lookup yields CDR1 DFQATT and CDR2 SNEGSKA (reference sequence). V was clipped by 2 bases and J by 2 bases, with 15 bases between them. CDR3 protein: CSARPDTTPNTEAFF. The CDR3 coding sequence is TGCAGTGCTAGACCGGACACGACACCTAACACTGAAGCTTTCTTT.